Described below is a single T cell receptor beta chain sequence and its context. This sample was included in a study of blood T cell repertoires in COVID-19. TCRdb's table, derived via immunoSEQ multiplex PCR, lists solely in-frame clones and lacks some. Found here are around 160,000 clones, approximately 81% of them singletons; the top ten hold around 40%. The receptor's source is a human donor in a cohort sampled during active COVID-19. The sample consisted of peripheral blood.

The CDR3 protein is CAILAGGTGAYNEQFF. In DNA form, the CDR3 reads TGTGCCATCCTGGCCGGCGGGACAGGGGCGTACAATGAGCAGTTCTTC. V gene TRBV10-3 combines with J gene TRBJ2-1; 10 bases fit TRBD1. The V segment lost 8 bases and the J segment 4 bases; nucleotides outside the gene matches: 11. Germline V gene lookup returns CDR1 ENHRY and CDR2 SYGVKD. This CDR3 has 16 residues.